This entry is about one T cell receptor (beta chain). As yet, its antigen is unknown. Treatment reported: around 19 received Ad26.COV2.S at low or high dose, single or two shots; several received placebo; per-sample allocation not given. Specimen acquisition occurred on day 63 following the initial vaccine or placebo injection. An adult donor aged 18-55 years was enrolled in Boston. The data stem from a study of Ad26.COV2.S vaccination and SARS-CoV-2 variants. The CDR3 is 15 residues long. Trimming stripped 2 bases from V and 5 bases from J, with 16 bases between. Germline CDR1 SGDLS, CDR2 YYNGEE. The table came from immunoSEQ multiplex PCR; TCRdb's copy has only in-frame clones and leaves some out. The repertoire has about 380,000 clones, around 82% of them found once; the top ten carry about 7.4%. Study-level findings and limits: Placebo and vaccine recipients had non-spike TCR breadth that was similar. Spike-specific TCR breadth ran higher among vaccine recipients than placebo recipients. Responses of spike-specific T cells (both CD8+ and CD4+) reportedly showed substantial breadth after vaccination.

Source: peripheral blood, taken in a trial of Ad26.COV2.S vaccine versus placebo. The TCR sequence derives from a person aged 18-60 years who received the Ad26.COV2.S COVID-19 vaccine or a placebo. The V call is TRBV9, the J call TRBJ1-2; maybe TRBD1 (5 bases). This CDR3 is CASSVSSGTRYGYTF. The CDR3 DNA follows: TGTGCCAGCAGCGTCTCCTCGGGGACCCGATATGGCTACACCTTC.